In this sample, the clone carrying this TCR beta chain turned up once. The antigen is not known. The CDR3 extends over 14 amino acids. The V and J ends lost 3 bases and 8 bases, in that order; junction bases with no gene match: 10. The germline gives CDR1 SGDLS, CDR2 YYNGEE. This entry comes from a study of T cell responses to AZD1222 COVID-19 vaccine. Regarding the study as a whole: Vaccine-related CD4 TCRs covered spike, predominating at 160-218 and 743-854. The study reported that nearly half of spike-specific TCRs target unmutated variant regions. Donors, mostly white British, included more females; clonal diversity was possibly underestimated.

This table comes from immunoSEQ multiplex PCR, and its TCRdb copy is limited to in-frame clones, with some not included. The top ten clones hold around 8% of a sample with about 81,000 clones, less than 95% of them seen once. Sample: peripheral blood, taken 28 days after the second AZD1222 dose. The TCR sequence derives from an adult who received the AZD1222 COVID-19 vaccine. J is TRBJ1-2 and V is TRBV9; TRBD1 matches at 7 bases. CDR3 protein: CASSGQQGLSGYTF. CDR3 bases: TGTGCCAGCAGCGGACAACAGGGGTTAAGCGGCTACACCTTC.